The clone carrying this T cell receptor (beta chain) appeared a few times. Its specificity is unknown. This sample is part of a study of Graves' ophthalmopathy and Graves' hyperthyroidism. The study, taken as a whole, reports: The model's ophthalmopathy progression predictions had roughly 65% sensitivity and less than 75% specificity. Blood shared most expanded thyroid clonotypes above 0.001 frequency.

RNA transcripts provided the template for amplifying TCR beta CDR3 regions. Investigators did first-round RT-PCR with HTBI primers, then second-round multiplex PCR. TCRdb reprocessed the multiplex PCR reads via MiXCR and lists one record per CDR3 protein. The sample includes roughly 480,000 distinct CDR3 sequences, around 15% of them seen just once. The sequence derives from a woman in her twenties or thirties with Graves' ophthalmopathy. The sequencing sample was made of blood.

The CDR3 nucleotides read TGTGCCAGCATTCGGGATCCGGTTGGGGAAGCTTTCTTT. Translating gives CASIRDPVGEAFF. The chain recombines TRBV6-1 with TRBJ1-1; no firm D call. Germline assignment: CDR1 MNHNS and CDR2 SASEGT. This CDR3 comprises 13 residues. V lost 7 bases, J lost 8 bases, and 17 bases lay in between.